This T cell receptor beta chain derives from a study of blood T cells in healthy people across ages. Overall study results and limits: Getting older went along with TCR beta diversity per million T cells dropping roughly linearly.

Primed by a sample-barcoded 5' primer and a J-beta primer mix, a second PCR proceeded for about 6 to 11 cycles. Tagging of each cDNA molecule was performed by a template-switch adaptor with 12 random nucleotides. Using its own MiXCR run on the 5' RACE reads, TCRdb lists one record per CDR3 protein. The sample has 650,000 or so distinct CDR3 sequences, more than 45% seen once. Researchers isolated at least 6 million PBMCs per sample. This clonotype was counted many times. Antigen specificity is unknown. The sequence was obtained from a woman older than 75 in good health. The sequenced sample consisted of blood.

In DNA, the CDR3 is TGTGCCAGCAGCTTTAGCGGGGGGGCGGTAGATACGCAGTATTTT. Protein product: CASSFSGGAVDTQYF. The J gene is TRBJ2-3, the V gene TRBV7-2; 11 bases map to TRBD2. CDR3 length equals 15 residues. The J segment lost 5 bases and the V segment lost 3 bases, leaving 4 bases of the junction unmatched. From germline, CDR1 is SGHTA and CDR2 FQGNSA.